This T cell receptor (beta chain) originates from a study of beta chain features in type 1 diabetes (dated by TCRdb to the late 2010s). Concerning the study at large: No differences in mean age, gender distribution, total cell number or subset yield were found between patients and healthy donors. A total of roughly 100 million sorted cells were examined across all samples, and a strong correlation was observed between cell number per subset and RNA yield. In the study, recently diagnosed type 1 diabetes patients and matched healthy donors were compared on the TCRB repertoires of their sorted circulating CD4+ T cell subsets. Naive and central memory subsets were obtained from all 28 donors, but regulatory and stem cell-like memory subsets were isolated from only 8 patients and roughly 8 healthy donors. Findings and caveats that apply to the study as a whole: In all four CD4+ subsets, TCRB CDR3 length was moderately but significantly shorter in type 1 diabetes patients. Shorter templates might be favored by PCR, yet because patient and control samples were amplified and corrected together, any such skew would affect both groups equally. Fewer insertions and more nucleotide deletions at VDJ recombination sites were observed in patients with type 1 diabetes, implying thymic rearrangement abnormalities. Because cDNA was sequenced instead of genomic DNA, highly expressing activated cells could be over-represented, though the groups showed no difference in activation or CD3 levels. Because the HLA sub-analyses included only small numbers of individuals, any influence of HLA type on TCRB rearrangement was left unresolved. Naive, central memory and regulatory TCRB repertoires appeared more similar among patients than among healthy donors.

From each donor, a single peripheral blood sample of around 120 mL on average was drawn into heparinised tubes. Using a panel that included CD45RO, CCR7, CD25, CD127, CD95 and CD27, naive, central memory, regulatory and stem cell-like memory CD4+ T cells were sorted on a BD FACSAria II. All sorted populations exceeded 95% purity. PBMCs were isolated immediately by Lymphoprep density gradient centrifugation and stained directly without culture. Samples were stained and sorted in pairs, with one healthy donor and one patient per experiment, so that batch effects were minimized. All of the isolated RNA was reverse transcribed with the High Capacity cDNA Reverse Transcription Kit, so expressed TCRB transcripts were sequenced. Deep immunoSEQ sequencing was performed on naive, central memory and regulatory T cell samples, with an average of roughly 3.6 million total reads per sample. Sorted cells were lysed in RLT buffer and RNA was extracted with DNase-treated RNeasy Micro or Mini kits, depending on cell number. To prevent cross-contamination, each cell subset was processed individually, whereas patient and healthy donor samples were processed jointly. TCRB sequences were amplified from cDNA with the immunoSEQ multiplex PCR, producing 87-bp fragments spanning the CDR3 region. Amplicons were sequenced on the Illumina HiSeq platform. Turning to the authors' computational methods: PCR bias was corrected computationally using synthetic template baselines, and reads within Hamming distance 2 were collapsed, with unmergeable singletons discarded. Reads were aligned against IMGT so that V, D and J genes, CDR3 length and insertions or deletions at six rearrangement sites could be assigned. Within each subset, clonotype counts were normalized to the number of sorted cells before true diversity and Gini coefficients were calculated with the tcR R package. Repertoire sharing was quantified using the overlap coefficient calculated on TCRB nucleotide sequences. Out-of-frame TCRB sequences from naive cells were analyzed to stand in for the pre-selection repertoire. This is the immuneACCESS table as TCRdb keeps it, with only in-frame sequences that have V and J called. A part of the clones is gone; compared with another copy, unresolved V genes explain less than half, and the rest is unexplained. V, J and clone size reflect that table, while D and trimming were determined from the DNA. The sample records 550,000 to 850,000 clones, over 10% of which are singletons. The biggest ten clones account for less than 0.025% of the sample.

With regard to this clone: The specificity of this receptor is unknown. No base qualities exist here, and no much larger clone lies one base off it.

Sequences SGHRS (CDR1) and YFSETQ (CDR2) are obtained from the germline V gene. The CDR3 measures 14 amino acids from cysteine to phenylalanine. The DNA shown is the 42-base CDR3, in frame from base 1. V and J are truncated by 5 bases and 5 bases respectively, leaving an intervening sequence of 16 bases. This receptor was taken from a man in his late teens or twenties with type 1 diabetes. The rearranged segments are TRBV5-1 and TRBJ2-5; TRBD1 is a possible D gene, resting on 6 matching bases. Sequenced sample: naive CD4+ T cells from blood. The sample's cell subset or site, from its label and the paper: true naive CD4+ T cells. The DNA reads as follows: TGCGCCAGCAGGGCAGGGGTCCCCCAGGAGACCCAGTACTTC. Translated, it gives CASRAGVPQETQYF.